Given below is one T cell receptor (beta chain) in context. Some clones are missing from TCRdb's copy, which holds only in-frame ones; the method was immunoSEQ multiplex PCR. The data hold tens of thousands of clones, with about 92% observed a single time. These data come from a study of T cell changes during pregnancy in multiple sclerosis. Germline assignment: CDR1 MDHEN and CDR2 SYDVKM. The CDR3 length is 12 residues. V lost 5 bases and J lost 6, with 7 bases in between. This receptor was identified in a female donor with multiple sclerosis, enrolled in a pregnancy study. Sequences were derived from CD4+ T cells from peripheral blood mononuclear cells, sampled before pregnancy. The rearrangement joins TRBV28 to TRBJ2-2; TRBD2 might be the D (6 bases). CDR3 DNA: TGTGCCAGCAGTGGGGACTCCGGGGAGCTGTTTTTT. Amino acids: CASSGDSGELFF. Looking up the rest from reference TRBV28 and TRBJ2-2 gives the full variable domain: DVKVTQSSRYLVKRTGEKVFLECVQDMDHENMFWYRQDPGLGLRLIYFSYDVKMKEKGDIPEGYSVSREKKERFSLILESASTNQTSMYLCASSGDSGELFFGEGSRLTVL.